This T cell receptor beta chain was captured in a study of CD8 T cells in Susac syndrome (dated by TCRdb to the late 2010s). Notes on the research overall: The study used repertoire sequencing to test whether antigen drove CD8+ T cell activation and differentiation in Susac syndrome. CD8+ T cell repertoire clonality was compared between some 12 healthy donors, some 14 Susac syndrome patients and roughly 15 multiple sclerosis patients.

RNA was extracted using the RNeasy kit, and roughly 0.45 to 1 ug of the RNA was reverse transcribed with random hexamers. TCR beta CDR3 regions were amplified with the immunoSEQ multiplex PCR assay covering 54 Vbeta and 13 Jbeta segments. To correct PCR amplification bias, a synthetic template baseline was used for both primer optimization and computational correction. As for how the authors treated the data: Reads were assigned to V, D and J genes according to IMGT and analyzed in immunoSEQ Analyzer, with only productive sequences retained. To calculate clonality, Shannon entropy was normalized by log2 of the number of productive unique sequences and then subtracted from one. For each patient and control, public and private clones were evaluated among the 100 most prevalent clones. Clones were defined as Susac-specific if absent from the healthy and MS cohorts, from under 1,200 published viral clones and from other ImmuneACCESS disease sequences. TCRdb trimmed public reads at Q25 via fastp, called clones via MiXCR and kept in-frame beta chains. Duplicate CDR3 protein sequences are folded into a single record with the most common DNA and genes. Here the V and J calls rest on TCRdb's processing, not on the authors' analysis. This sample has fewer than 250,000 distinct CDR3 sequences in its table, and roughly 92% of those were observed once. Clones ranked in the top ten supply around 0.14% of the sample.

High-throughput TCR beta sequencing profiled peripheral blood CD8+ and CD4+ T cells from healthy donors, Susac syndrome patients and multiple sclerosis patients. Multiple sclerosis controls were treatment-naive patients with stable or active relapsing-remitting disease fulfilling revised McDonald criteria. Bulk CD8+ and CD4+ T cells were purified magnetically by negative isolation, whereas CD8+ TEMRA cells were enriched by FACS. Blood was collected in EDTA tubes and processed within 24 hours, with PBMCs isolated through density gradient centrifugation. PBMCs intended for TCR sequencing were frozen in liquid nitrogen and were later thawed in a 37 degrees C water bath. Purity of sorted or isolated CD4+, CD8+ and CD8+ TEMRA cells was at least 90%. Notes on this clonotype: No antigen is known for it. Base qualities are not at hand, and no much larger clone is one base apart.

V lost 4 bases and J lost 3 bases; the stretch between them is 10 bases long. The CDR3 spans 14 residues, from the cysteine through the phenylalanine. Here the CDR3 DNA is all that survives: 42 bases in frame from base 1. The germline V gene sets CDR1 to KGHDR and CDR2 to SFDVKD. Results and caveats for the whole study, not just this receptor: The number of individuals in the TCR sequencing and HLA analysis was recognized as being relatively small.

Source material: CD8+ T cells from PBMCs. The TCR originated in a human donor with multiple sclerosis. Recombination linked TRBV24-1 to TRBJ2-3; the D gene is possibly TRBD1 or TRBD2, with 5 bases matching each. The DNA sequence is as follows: TGTGCCACCAGTGAGAGGGGTACGACAGATACGCAGTATTTT. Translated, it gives CATSERGTTDTQYF.